The T cell receptor (beta chain) under discussion was sequenced for a study of cytomegalovirus exposure and HLA in healthy donors. The study, taken as a whole, reports: Among immune exposure information, only CMV serostatus was available. The number of N-insertions in an Asian-associated ancestry cluster was reportedly below the approximately 690-donor mean in a later analysis. In a later analysis, HLA-C alleles had the fewest associated TCRs, DRB1 alleles the most. The authors considered a cluster of highly shared sequence variants likely to be a sequencing artifact.

This PCR relied on a set of 60 Vbeta primers and 13 Jbeta primers. The method was immunoSEQ multiplex PCR; TCRdb's version includes in-frame clones alone and lacks a portion of them. The data show tens of thousands of clones, about four fifths seen once. This clone was detected once. Its specificity is not known. CDR1 and CDR2 from the germline V gene are SEHNR and FQNEAQ (reference sequence). The CDR3 length is 15 residues. V gave up 8 bases and J gave up 0 bases; unmatched junction bases: 8. This receptor was obtained from a man under 40 in good health and CMV-seronegative. Sequencing was carried out using PBMCs. The J gene is TRBJ2-3, the V gene TRBV7-9; 7 bases align to TRBD1. In DNA, the CDR3 is TGTGCCAGCCCCCTTACAGGGGATAGCACAGATACGCAGTATTTT. Amino acid sequence: CASPLTGDSTDTQYF.